Below, 15 T cell receptor beta chains from the same sample are listed, as sequenced in a study of T cell changes during pregnancy in multiple sclerosis. The protocol was immunoSEQ multiplex PCR, while the TCRdb copy is restricted to in-frame clones and leaves out a portion. The sample holds roughly 110,000 clones, 75% to 95% seen once. This specimen consisted of peripheral blood, obtained before pregnancy. These receptors were collected from a female donor with multiple sclerosis, enrolled in a pregnancy study.

The V and J genes are TRBV9 and TRBJ1-1, with unresolved D. The CDR3 covers 17 residues. V dropped 0 bases and J dropped 1 base, with 16 bases sitting between them. Germline CDR1 SGDLS, CDR2 YYNGEE. The CDR3 coding sequence is TGTGCCAGCAGCGTAGCTTTCCAGGACGGAGGGAACACTGAAGCTTTCTTT. It codes for CASSVAFQDGGNTEAFF. The full variable domain, completed using reference TRBV9 and TRBJ1-1, is DSGVTQTPKHLITATGQRVTLRCSPRSGDLSVYWYQQSLDQGLQFLIQYYNGEERAKGNILERFSAQQFPDLHSELNLSSLELGDSALYFCASSVAFQDGGNTEAFFGQGTRLTVV.

The chain joins TRBV5-1 to TRBJ2-5; the match to TRBD2 covers 14 bases. This CDR3 comprises 15 residues. CDR1 and CDR2 (germline): SGHRS, YFSETQ. The trim removed 4 bases at V and 4 bases at J, leaving 3 bases unmatched. Here the CDR3 DNA reads TGCGCCAGCAGCATTGGGACTAGCGGGAGAGAGACCCAGTACTTC. It codes for CASSIGTSGRETQYF.

V gene TRBV7-2 combines with J gene TRBJ2-3; 8 bases map to TRBD2. The CDR3 runs 16 residues. The germline gives CDR1 SGHTA, CDR2 FQGNSA. After removal of 0 bases from V and 5 bases from J, the junction contained 7 bases not matched to a gene. The CDR3 DNA reads as TGTGCCAGCAGCTTAGCTGGGCGGGGGGTAAAAGATACGCAGTATTTT. It translates to CASSLAGRGVKDTQYF.

The V call is TRBV11-3, the J call TRBJ2-7; 8 bases match TRBD1. The CDR3 has 16 residues. The J segment lost 5 bases and the V segment lost 3 bases, leaving 12 bases of the junction unmatched. CDR1 is SGHNT and CDR2 is YENEEA in the germline V gene. This CDR3 is CASSFPTTGVGNEQYF. CDR3 DNA sequence: TGTGCCAGCAGCTTTCCAACGACAGGGGTGGGCAACGAGCAGTACTTC.

The chain couples TRBV15 to TRBJ2-5, with 7 bases that match TRBD1. The germline gives CDR1 LNHNV, CDR2 YYDKDF (reference sequence). With 0 bases clipped from V and 9 bases from J, the junction kept 10 bases outside the gene matches. The CDR3 is 15 residues long. As DNA, the CDR3 is TGTGCCACCAGCAGAGAAAAGGGGGCCGTCAGAGCCCAGTACTTC. Translated, it gives CATSREKGAVRAQYF.

The chain links TRBV5-1 to TRBJ1-1; no definite D call. The V gene's germline CDR1 is SGHRS and CDR2 YFSETQ. This CDR3 is 15 amino acids long. Trimming removed 3 bases from V and 2 bases from J, with 14 bases in between. CDR3 region: CASSSSTHQNTEAFF. Here the CDR3 DNA reads TGCGCCAGCAGCTCCTCGACACACCAAAACACTGAAGCTTTCTTT.

The CDR3 spells CASSPRDRDYQPQHF. The CDR3, as DNA: TGTGCCAGTAGTCCCAGGGACAGGGATTATCAGCCCCAGCATTTT. The J gene is TRBJ1-5, the V gene TRBV19, with 9 nucleotides matching TRBD1. CDR3 length: 15 residues. J gave up 5 bases and V 5 bases, and 7 bases lay outside the gene matches. Germline V CDR1 and CDR2: LNHDA, SQIVND (reference sequence).

The chain joins TRBV19 to TRBJ2-1; 7 positions match TRBD2. CDR3 length equals 15 residues. Trimming took 10 bases from V and 4 from J; bases not matched to a gene: 13. Germline V gives CDR1 LNHDA, CDR2 SQIVND (reference sequence). CDR3 protein: CAIGSGGRNYNEQFF. CDR3 nucleotides: TGTGCCATCGGATCGGGAGGAAGGAATTACAATGAGCAGTTCTTC.

The V call is TRBV9, the J call TRBJ1-1, with D possibly being TRBD1 (6 bases). Trimming took 3 bases from V and 0 from J, leaving 12 bases between them. The CDR3 runs 15 residues. Germline V gives CDR1 SGDLS, CDR2 YYNGEE. CDR3 coding DNA: TGTGCCAGCAGCGCCCGTGGACAGATGAACACTGAAGCTTTCTTT. Its translation: CASSARGQMNTEAFF.

V is TRBV30 and J is TRBJ1-5, with D hard to call. Trimming took off 0 bases at V and 6 bases at J, with 9 bases between the two ends. Germline V gives CDR1 GTSNPN, CDR2 SVGIG (reference sequence). The CDR3 has 13 residues. CDR3 loop: CAWSVLEGQPQHF. The CDR3, as DNA: TGTGCCTGGAGTGTACTTGAGGGTCAGCCCCAGCATTTT.

The rearrangement links TRBV7-9 to TRBJ2-7, with D possibly being TRBD1 (5 bases). V lost 3 bases and J lost 5, with 11 bases in between. The CDR3 has 13 amino acids. The germline gives CDR1 SEHNR, CDR2 FQNEAQ (reference sequence). The CDR3 reads CASSFRTTHEQYF. The CDR3 DNA reads TGTGCCAGCAGCTTCAGGACAACGCACGAGCAGTACTTC.

The chain combines TRBV7-8 with TRBJ2-5; 12 bases are a match to TRBD2. Germline loops: CDR1 SGHVS, CDR2 FQNEAQ. With 3 bases clipped from V and 14 bases from J, the junction kept 7 bases outside the gene matches. This CDR3 comprises 13 residues. The CDR3 DNA is TGTGCCAGCAGCTTCCGACTAGCGGGAGACCCCTACTTC. The encoded protein is CASSFRLAGDPYF.

V gene TRBV19 combines with J gene TRBJ2-2, with 8 positions matching TRBD2. This CDR3 has 15 amino acids. Germline lookup yields CDR1 LNHDA and CDR2 SQIVND (reference sequence). V lost 5 bases to trimming and J lost 3 bases; unmatched junction nucleotides: 5. For the CDR3, the DNA is TGTGCCAGTAGTTTCGGGGGGGCACACACCGGGGAGCTGTTTTTT. Amino acids: CASSFGGAHTGELFF.

V and J are TRBV10-1 and TRBJ2-5, with D possibly matching TRBD1 (7 bases). Germline CDR1 is WNHNN and CDR2 is SYGVQD (reference sequence). V lost 2 bases, J lost 5 bases, and 15 bases lay in between. The CDR3 has 15 amino acids. The CDR3 nucleotides are TGCGCCAGCAGTGAGCCAGCAGGGGGGAAGGAGACCCAGTACTTC. The encoded protein is CASSEPAGGKETQYF.

CDR3 sequence: CASSLWPERQETQYF. CDR3 sequence (DNA): TGTGCCAGCAGCTTGTGGCCGGAGCGGCAAGAGACCCAGTACTTC. J is TRBJ2-5 and V is TRBV7-8; D may be TRBD2 (5 bases). This CDR3 spans 15 amino acids. V was shortened by 3 bases and J by 2 bases, with 13 bases between the two germline ends. The V gene's germline CDR1 is SGHVS and CDR2 FQNEAQ.